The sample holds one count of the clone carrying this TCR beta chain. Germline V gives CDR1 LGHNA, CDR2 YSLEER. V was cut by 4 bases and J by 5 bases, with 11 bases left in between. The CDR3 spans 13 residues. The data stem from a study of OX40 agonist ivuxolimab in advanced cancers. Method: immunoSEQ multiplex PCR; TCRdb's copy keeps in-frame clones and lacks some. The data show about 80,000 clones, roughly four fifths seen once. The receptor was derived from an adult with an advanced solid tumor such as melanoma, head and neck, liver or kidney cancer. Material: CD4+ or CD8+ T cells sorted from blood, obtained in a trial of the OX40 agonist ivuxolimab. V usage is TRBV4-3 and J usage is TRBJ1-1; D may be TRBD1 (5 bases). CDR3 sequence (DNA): TGCGCCAGCAGCCCCTACCGGGGGACTGAAGCTTTCTTT. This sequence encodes CASSPYRGTEAFF.